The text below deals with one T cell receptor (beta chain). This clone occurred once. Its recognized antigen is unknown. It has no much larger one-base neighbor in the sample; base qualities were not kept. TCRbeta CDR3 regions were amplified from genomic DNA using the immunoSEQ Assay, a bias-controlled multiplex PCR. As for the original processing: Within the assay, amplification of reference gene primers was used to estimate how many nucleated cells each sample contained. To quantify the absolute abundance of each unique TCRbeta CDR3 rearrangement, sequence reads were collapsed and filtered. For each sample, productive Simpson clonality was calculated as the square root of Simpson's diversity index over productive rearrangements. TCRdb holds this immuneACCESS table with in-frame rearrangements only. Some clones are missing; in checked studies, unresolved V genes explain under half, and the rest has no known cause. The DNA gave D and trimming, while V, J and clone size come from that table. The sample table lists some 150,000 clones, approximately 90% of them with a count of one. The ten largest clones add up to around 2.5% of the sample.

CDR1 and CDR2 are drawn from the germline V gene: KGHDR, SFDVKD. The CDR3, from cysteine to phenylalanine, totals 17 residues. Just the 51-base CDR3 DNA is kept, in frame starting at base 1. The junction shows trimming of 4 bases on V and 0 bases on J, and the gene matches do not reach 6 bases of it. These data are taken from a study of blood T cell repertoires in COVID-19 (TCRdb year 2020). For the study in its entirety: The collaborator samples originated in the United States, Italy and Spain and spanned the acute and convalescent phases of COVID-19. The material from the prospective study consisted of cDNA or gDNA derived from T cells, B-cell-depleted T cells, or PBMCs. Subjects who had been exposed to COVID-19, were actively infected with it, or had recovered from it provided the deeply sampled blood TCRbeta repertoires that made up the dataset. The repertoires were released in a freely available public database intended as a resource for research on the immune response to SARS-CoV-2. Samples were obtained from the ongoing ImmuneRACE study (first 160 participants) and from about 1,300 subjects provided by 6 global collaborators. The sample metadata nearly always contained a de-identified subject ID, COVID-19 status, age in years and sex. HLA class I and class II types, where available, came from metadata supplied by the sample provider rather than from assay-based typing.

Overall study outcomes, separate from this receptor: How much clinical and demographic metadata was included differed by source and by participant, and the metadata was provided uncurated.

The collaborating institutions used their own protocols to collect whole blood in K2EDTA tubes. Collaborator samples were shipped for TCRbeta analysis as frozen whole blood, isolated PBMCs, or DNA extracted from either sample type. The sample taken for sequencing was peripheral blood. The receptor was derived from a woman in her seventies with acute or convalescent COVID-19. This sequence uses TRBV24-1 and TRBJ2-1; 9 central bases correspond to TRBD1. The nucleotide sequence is TGTGCCACCAGTGACCGGACAGGGGTCCCCTCCTACAATGAGCAGTTCTTC. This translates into CATSDRTGVPSYNEQFF.